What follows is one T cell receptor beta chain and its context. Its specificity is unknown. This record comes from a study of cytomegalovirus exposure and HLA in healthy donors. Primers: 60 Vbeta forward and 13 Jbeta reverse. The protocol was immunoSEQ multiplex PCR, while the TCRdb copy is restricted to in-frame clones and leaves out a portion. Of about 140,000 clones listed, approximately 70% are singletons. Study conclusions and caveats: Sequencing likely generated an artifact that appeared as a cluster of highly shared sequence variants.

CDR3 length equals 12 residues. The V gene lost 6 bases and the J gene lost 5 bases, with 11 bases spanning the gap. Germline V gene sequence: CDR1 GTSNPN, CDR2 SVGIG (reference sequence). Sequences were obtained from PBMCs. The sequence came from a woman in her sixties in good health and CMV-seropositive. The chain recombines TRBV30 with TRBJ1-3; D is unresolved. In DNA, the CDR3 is TGTGCCTGTTCGGGGATGAGAAACACCATATATTTT. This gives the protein CACSGMRNTIYF. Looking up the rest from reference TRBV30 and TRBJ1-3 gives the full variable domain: SQTIHQWPATLVQPVGSPLSLECTVEGTSNPNLYWYRQAAGRGLQLLFYSVGIGQISSEVPQNLSASRPQDRQFILSSKKLLLSDSGFYLCACSGMRNTIYFGEGSWLTVV.